The 13 T cell receptor beta chains below all came from one sample that was sequenced in a study of T cells in Graves' hyperthyroidism and ophthalmopathy. Amplified regions were TCR beta CDR3 sequences from RNA transcripts. HTBI primers were used for first-round RT-PCR of the TCR CDR3. A single record per CDR3 protein comes from TCRdb applying MiXCR to the multiplex PCR reads. The sample lists around 490,000 distinct CDR3 sequences; just under 20% were seen once. Specimen: blood. These receptors were collected from a man in his forties with Graves' ophthalmopathy.

The chain couples TRBV20-1 to TRBJ1-4; D is ambiguous. V was pared by 3 bases and J by 8 bases, with 16 bases between. The CDR3 sequence is 14 residues long. Germline assignment: CDR1 DFQATT and CDR2 SNEGSKA (reference sequence). This CDR3 is CSASPPGTTEKLFF. The CDR3 DNA reads as TGCAGTGCTAGCCCCCCAGGAACTACAGAAAAACTGTTTTTT.

The V and J genes are TRBV28 and TRBJ2-5; a possible D gene is TRBD2 (6 bases). The V end lost 6 bases, the J end lost 3 bases, and 11 bases lay between the germline ends. CDR3 length equals 13 residues. Germline-derived CDR1 and CDR2 are MDHEN and SYDVKM. In DNA, the CDR3 is TGTGCCAGCAGGGATCGGGGGAAAGAGACCCAGTACTTC. Protein: CASRDRGKETQYF. Full variable domain (remainder filled in from reference TRBV28 and TRBJ2-5): DVKVTQSSRYLVKRTGEKVFLECVQDMDHENMFWYRQDPGLGLRLIYFSYDVKMKEKGDIPEGYSVSREKKERFSLILESASTNQTSMYLCASRDRGKETQYFGPGTRLLVL.

This chain links TRBV7-9 with TRBJ2-1; TRBD2 aligns across 12 bases. Germline V gives CDR1 SEHNR, CDR2 FQNEAQ (reference sequence). The V segment lost 5 bases and the J segment 8 bases; nucleotides outside the gene matches: 10. The CDR3 runs to 16 residues. CDR3 residues: CASSPKTSGSGHEQFF. DNA for the CDR3: TGTGCCAGCAGCCCTAAGACTAGCGGGAGTGGGCATGAGCAGTTCTTC.

This clonotype was counted at least ten times. V gene TRBV7-2 combines with J gene TRBJ2-1; 10 positions match TRBD2. V dropped 4 bases and J dropped 4; count of bases not matched to a gene: 4. This CDR3 has 15 residues. From germline, CDR1 is SGHTA and CDR2 FQGNSA. Here the CDR3 DNA reads TGTGCCAGCAGCTGGGGACTAGCGTCTTACAATGAGCAGTTCTTC. It translates to CASSWGLASYNEQFF.

There are many counts of this clonotype. The V call is TRBV30, the J call TRBJ2-7, with a tentative D call TRBD1 (6 bases). CDR1 and CDR2 from the germline V gene are GTSNPN and SVGIG (reference sequence). Trimming cost V 2 bases and J 7 bases, with 15 bases left between them. CDR3 length equals 13 residues. The CDR3 here is CAWSSGGALEQYF. CDR3 DNA sequence: TGTGCCTGGAGTAGTGGGGGCGCCTTGGAGCAGTACTTC.

This clonotype was detected a few times. The rearrangement uses TRBV9 and TRBJ2-2, with D perhaps TRBD1 (5 bases). The CDR3 totals 15 residues. Germline V gene data show CDR1 as SGDLS and CDR2 as YYNGEE. V dropped 4 bases and J dropped 1 base, with 11 bases sitting between them. CDR3 in amino acids: CASSIAGQNTGELFF. DNA of the CDR3: TGTGCCAGCAGCATCGCAGGACAGAACACCGGGGAGCTGTTTTTT.

This clonotype was observed many times. V usage is TRBV28 and J usage is TRBJ2-1, with 10 bases fitting TRBD2. The V gene's germline CDR1 is MDHEN and CDR2 SYDVKM. V gave up 7 bases and J gave up 6 bases; unmatched junction bases: 9. CDR3 length equals 15 residues. The CDR3 DNA reads TGTGCCAGCACCTCCTCTAGCGGGAGAGGCAATGAGCAGTTCTTC. This codes for CASTSSSGRGNEQFF. Based on the CDR3 plus reference TRBV28 and TRBJ2-1, the full variable domain is DVKVTQSSRYLVKRTGEKVFLECVQDMDHENMFWYRQDPGLGLRLIYFSYDVKMKEKGDIPEGYSVSREKKERFSLILESASTNQTSMYLCASTSSSGRGNEQFFGPGTRLTVL.

This clonotype was detected many times. The V and J genes are TRBV2 and TRBJ2-1, with 9 bases lining up with TRBD1. Trimming cost V 6 bases and J 3 bases; bases outside gene matches: 6. CDR1 is SNHLY and CDR2 is FYNNEI in the germline V gene. CDR3 length equals 15 residues. CDR3 residues: CASRRTGEGYNEQFF. CDR3 nucleotides: TGTGCCAGCAGGCGGACAGGGGAGGGCTACAATGAGCAGTTCTTC.

This clonotype appeared many times. The genes are TRBV12-3 or TRBV12-4 and TRBJ1-2; D unclear. The CDR3 totals 13 residues. Trimming pared 1 base from V and 5 bases from J, leaving 8 bases between. The CDR3 sequence: CASSLEVSYGYTF. CDR3 in DNA: TGTGCCAGCAGTTTAGAAGTGTCTTATGGCTACACCTTC.

This clonotype occurred a few times. This chain uses TRBV6-2 or TRBV6-3 with TRBJ1-6; D ambiguous. CDR1 MNHEY and CDR2 SVGEGT come from the germline V gene. With 0 bases removed from V and 0 bases from J, the gap between germline ends came to 12 bases. The CDR3 has 18 residues. The CDR3 loop is CASSYSRASSSYNSPLHF. CDR3 nucleotide sequence: TGTGCCAGCAGTTACTCGAGGGCTTCTAGCTCCTATAATTCACCCCTCCACTTT.

This clonotype was picked up many times. CDR3 protein: CASSDGSTGNEKLFF. For the CDR3, the DNA is TGCGCCAGCAGCGACGGATCCACGGGGAATGAAAAACTGTTTTTT. The genes are TRBV5-1 and TRBJ1-4, with D unclear. This CDR3 spans 15 amino acids. Trimming removed 4 bases at V and 5 bases at J, with 15 bases between. Germline V lookup: CDR1 SGHRS, CDR2 YFSETQ.

This clonotype was counted between two and nine times. The rearrangement links TRBV9 to TRBJ2-1; D might be TRBD1 (6 bases). CDR1 SGDLS and CDR2 YYNGEE come from the germline V gene. The CDR3 contains 15 residues. Trimming left V 3 bases short and J 4 bases short, with 14 bases between. CDR3 protein: CASSATSGQYNEQFF. The CDR3 coding sequence is TGTGCCAGCAGCGCCACCTCGGGACAATACAATGAGCAGTTCTTC.

The chain recombines TRBV9 with TRBJ2-1, with D perhaps matching TRBD2 (6 bases). Germline assignment: CDR1 SGDLS and CDR2 YYNGEE. CDR3 size: 15 residues. V was clipped by 4 bases and J by 5 bases, with 16 bases between them. The CDR3 nucleotides read TGTGCCAGCAGCCCCGGCCGGCGGGGAGACAATGAGCAGTTCTTC. Residues: CASSPGRRGDNEQFF.